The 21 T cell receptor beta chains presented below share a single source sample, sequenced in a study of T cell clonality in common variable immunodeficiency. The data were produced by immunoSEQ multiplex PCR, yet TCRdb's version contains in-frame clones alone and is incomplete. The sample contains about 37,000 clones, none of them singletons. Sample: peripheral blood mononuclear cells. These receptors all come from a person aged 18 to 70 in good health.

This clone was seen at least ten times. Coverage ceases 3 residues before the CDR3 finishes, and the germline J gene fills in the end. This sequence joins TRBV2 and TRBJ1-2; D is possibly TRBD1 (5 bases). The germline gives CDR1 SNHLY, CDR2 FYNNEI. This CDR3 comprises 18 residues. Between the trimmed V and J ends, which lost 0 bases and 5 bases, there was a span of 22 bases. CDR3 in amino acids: CASSEAPTSTARQYGYTF. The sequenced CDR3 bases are TGTGCCAGCAGTGAAGCGCCTACTTCGACAGCTCGGCAGTATGGC.

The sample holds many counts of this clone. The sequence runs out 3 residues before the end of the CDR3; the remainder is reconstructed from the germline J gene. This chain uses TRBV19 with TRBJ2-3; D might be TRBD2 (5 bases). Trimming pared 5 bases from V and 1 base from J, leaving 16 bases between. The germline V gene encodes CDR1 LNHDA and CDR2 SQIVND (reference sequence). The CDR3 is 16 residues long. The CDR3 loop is CASSGLGLARTDTQYF. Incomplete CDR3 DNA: TGTGCCAGTAGTGGCCTCGGGCTAGCCCGCACAGATACG.

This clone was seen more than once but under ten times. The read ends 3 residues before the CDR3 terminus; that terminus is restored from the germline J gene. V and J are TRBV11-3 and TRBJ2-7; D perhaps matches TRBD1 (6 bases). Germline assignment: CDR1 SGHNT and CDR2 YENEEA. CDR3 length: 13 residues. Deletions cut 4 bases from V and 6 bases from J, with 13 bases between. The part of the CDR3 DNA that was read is TGTGCCAGCAGCTGGACCGGGACAACCGAG. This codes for CASSWTGTTE. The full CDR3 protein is CASSWTGTTEQYF.

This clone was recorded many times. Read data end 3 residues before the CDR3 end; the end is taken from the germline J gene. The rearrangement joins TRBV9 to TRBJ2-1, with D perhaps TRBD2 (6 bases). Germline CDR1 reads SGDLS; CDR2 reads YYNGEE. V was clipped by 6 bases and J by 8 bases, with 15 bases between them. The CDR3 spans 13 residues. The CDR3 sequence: CASTKDWGDEQFF. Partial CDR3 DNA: TGTGCCAGCACCAAGGACTGGGGGGATGAG.

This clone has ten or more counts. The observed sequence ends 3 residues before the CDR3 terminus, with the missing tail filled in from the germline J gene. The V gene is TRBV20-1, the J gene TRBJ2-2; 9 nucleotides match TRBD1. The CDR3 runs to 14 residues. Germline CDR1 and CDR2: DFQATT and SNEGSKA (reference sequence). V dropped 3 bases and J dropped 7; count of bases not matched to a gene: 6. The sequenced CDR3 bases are TGCAGTGCTAGGAGGGACAGGGTTTTCGGGGAG. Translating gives CSARRDRVFGE. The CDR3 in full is CSARRDRVFGELFF.

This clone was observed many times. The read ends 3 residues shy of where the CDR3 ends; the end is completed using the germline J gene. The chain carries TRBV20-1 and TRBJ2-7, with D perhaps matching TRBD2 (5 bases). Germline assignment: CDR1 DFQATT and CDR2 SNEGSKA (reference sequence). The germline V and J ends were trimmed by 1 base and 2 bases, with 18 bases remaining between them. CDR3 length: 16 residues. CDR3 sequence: CSARGSLASAPYEQYF. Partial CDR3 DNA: TGCAGTGCTAGAGGATCCTTAGCGTCCGCCCCCTACGAG.

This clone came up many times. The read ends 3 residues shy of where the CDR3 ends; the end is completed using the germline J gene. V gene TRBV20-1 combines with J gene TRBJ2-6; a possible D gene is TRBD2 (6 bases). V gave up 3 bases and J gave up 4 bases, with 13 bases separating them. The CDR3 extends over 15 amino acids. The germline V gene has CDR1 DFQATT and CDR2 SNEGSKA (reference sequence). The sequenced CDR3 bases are TGCAGTGCTAGTGTAGGGGAGGTGGGGGCCAACGTC. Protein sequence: CSASVGEVGANV. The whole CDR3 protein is CSASVGEVGANVLTF.

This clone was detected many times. Here the CDR3 reads CASSSQGEYGYTF. The CDR3 DNA, read in part, is TGCGCCAGCAGCTCACAGGGCGAGTATGGC. V gene TRBV5-1 combines with J gene TRBJ1-2; tentative D call: TRBD1 (6 bases). The DNA ends 3 residues before the CDR3 does, and the rest of the CDR3 is filled in from the germline J gene. CDR1 and CDR2 from the germline V gene are SGHRS and YFSETQ. The CDR3 length is 13 residues. Trimming shortened V by 3 bases and J by 5 bases, and 11 bases separated the two germline ends.

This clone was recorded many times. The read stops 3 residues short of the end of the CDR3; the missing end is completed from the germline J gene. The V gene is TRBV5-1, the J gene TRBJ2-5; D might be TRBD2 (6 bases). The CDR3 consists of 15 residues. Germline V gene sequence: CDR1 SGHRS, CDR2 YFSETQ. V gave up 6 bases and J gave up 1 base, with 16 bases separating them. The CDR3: CASNGGRGPQETQYF. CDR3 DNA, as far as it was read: TGCGCCAGCAACGGGGGAAGGGGCCCCCAAGAGACC. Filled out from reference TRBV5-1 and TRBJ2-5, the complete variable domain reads KAGVTQTPRYLIKTRGQQVTLSCSPISGHRSVSWYQQTPGQGLQFLFEYFSETQRNKGNFPGRFSGRQFSNSRSEMNVSTLELGDSALYLCASNGGRGPQETQYFGPGTRLLVL.

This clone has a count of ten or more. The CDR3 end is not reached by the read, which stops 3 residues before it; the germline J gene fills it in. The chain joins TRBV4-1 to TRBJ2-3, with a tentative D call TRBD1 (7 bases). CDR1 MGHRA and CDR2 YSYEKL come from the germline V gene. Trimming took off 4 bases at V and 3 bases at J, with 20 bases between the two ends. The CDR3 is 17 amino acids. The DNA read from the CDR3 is TGCGCCAGCAGCCCGATTGGAACAGGGGAGGCGACAGATACG. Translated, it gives CASSPIGTGEATDT. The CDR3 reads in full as CASSPIGTGEATDTQYF.

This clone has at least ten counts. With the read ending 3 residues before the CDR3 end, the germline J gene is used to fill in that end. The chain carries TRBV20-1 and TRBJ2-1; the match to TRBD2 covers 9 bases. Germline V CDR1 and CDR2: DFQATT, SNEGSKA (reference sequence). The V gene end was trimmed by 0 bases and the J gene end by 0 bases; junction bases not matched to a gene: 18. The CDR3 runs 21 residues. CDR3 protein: CSARDLLNSGRGGSSYNEQFF. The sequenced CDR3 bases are TGCAGTGCTAGAGATCTGCTGAATAGCGGGAGAGGCGGGAGCTCCTACAATGAG.

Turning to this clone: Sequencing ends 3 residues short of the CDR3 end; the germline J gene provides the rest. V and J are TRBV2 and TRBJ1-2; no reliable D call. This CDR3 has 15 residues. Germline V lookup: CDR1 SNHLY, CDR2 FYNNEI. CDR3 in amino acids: CASSLLSVSYNDYTF. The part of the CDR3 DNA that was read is TGTGCCAGCAGTTTGTTGAGCGTCTCCTACAATGAC.

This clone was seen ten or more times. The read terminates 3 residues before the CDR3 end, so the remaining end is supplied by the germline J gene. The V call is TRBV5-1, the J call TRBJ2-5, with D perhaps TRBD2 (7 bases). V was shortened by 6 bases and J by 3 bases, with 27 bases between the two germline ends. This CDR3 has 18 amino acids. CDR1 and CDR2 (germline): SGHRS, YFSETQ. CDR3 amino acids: CASKPKGEGSLAKETQYF. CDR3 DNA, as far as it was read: TGCGCCAGCAAGCCCAAGGGGGAAGGGTCACTAGCGAAAGAGACC.

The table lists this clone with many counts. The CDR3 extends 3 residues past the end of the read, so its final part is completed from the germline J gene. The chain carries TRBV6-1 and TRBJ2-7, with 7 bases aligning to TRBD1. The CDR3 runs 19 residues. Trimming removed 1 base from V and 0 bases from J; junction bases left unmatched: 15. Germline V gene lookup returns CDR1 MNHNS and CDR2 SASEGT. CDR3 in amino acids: CASSEGGYRGVPSSYEQYF. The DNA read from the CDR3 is TGTGCCAGCAGTGAAGGTGGCTACAGGGGAGTACCTAGCTCCTACGAG.

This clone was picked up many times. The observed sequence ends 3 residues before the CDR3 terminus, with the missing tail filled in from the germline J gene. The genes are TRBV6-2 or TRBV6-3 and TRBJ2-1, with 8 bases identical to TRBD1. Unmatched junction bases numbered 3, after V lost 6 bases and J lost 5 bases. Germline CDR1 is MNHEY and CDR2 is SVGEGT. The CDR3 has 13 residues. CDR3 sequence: CASSRDRNNEQFF. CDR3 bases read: TGTGCCAGCAGCCGGGACAGGAACAATGAG.

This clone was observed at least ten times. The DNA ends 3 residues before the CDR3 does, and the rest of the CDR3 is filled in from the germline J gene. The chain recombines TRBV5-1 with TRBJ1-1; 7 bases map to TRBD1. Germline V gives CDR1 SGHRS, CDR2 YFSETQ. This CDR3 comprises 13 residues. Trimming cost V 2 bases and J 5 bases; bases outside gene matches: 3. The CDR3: CASSFRGWTEAFF. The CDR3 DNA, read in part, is TGCGCCAGCAGCTTCAGGGGGTGGACTGAA.

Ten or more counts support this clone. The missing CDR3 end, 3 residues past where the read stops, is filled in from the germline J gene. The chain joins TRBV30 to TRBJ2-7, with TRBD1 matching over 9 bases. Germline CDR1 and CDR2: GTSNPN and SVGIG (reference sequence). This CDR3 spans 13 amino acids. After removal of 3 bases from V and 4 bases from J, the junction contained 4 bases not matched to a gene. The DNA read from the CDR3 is TGTGCCTGGAGCACAGGGGGCATGTACGAG. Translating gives CAWSTGGMYE. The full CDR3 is CAWSTGGMYEQYF. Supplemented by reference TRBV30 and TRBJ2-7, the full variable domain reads SQTIHQWPATLVQPVGSPLSLECTVEGTSNPNLYWYRQAAGRGLQLLFYSVGIGQISSEVPQNLSASRPQDRQFILSSKKLLLSDSGFYLCAWSTGGMYEQYFGPGTRLTVT.

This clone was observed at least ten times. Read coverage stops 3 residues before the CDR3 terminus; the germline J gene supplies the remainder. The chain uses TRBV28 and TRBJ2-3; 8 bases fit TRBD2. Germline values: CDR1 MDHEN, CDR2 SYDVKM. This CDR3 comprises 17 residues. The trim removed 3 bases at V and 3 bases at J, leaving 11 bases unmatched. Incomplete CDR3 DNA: TGTGCCAGCAGTTTGGGGGCAGGCGGGAGGAAAACAGATACG. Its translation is CASSLGAGGRKTDT. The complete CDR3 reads CASSLGAGGRKTDTQYF.

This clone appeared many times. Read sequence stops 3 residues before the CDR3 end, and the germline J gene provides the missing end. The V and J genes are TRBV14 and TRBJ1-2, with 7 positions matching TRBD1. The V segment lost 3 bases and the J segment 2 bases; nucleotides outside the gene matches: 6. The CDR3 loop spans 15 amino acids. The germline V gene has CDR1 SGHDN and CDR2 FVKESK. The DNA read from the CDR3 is TGTGCCAGCAGCCACGCGACAGGGCCCAACTATGGC. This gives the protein CASSHATGPNYG. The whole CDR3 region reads CASSHATGPNYGYTF.

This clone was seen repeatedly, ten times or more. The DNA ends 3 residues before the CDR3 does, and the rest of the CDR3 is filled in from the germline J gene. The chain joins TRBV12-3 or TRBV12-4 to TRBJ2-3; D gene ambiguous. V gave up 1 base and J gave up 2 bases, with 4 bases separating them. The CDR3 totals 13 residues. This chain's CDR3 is CASSLDLTDTQYF. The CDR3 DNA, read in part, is TGTGCCAGCAGTTTAGATCTCACAGATACG.

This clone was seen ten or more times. The CDR3 bases that were read are TGTGCCAGCAGATCAGACAGGGGCGGCAATGAG. Translated: CASRSDRGGNE. In full, the CDR3 reads CASRSDRGGNEQFF. The chain uses TRBV7-9 and TRBJ2-1; 8 nucleotides line up with TRBD1. The read halts 3 residues ahead of the CDR3 end, with the missing end drawn from the germline J gene. V gave up 6 bases and J gave up 6 bases; unmatched junction bases: 7. The CDR3 covers 14 residues. CDR1 is SEHNR, CDR2 FQNEAQ, per germline (reference sequence).